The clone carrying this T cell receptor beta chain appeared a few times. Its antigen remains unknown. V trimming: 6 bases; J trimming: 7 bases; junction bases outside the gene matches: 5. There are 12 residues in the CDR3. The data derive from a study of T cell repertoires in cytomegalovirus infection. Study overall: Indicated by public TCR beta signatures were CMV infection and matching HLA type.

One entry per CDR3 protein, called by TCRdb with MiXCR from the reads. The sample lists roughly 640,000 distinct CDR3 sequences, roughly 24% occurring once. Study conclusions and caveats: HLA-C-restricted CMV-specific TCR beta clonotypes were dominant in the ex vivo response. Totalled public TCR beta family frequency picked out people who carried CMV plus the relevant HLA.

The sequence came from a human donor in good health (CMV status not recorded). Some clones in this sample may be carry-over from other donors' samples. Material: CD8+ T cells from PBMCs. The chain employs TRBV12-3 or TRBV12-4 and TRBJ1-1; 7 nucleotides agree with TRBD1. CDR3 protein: CASRQGRFEAFF. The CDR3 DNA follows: TGTGCCAGCAGACAGGGGAGGTTTGAAGCTTTCTTT.